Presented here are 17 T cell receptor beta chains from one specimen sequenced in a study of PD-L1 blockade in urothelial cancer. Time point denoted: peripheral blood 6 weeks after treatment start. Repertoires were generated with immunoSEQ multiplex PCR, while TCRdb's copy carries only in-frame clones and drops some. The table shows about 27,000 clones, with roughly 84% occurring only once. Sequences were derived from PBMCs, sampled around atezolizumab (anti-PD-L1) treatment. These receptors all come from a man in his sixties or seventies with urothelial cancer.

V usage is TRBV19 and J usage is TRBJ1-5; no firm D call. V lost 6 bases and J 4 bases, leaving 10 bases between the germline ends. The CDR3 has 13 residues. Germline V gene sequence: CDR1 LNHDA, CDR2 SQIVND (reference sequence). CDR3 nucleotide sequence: TGTGCCAGTAGGCCCCAGGAAAATCAGCCCCAGCATTTT. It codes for CASRPQENQPQHF.

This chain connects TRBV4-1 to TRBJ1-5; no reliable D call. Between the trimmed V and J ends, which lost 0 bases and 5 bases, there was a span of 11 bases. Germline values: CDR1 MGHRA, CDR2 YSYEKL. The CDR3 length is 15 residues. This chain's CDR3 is CASSQDGDTDQPQHF. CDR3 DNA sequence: TGCGCCAGCAGCCAAGACGGAGATACCGATCAGCCCCAGCATTTT.

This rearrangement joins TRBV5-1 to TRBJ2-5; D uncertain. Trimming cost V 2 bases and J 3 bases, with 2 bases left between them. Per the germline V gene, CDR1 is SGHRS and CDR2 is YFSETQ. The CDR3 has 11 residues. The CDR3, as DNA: TGCGCCAGCAGCTTCAAAGAGACCCAGTACTTC. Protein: CASSFKETQYF.

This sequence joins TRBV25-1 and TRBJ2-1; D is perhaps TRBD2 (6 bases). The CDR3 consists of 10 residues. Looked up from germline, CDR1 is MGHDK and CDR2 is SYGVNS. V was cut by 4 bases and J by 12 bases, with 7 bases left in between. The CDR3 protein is CASSGEAQFF. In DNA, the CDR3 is TGTGCCAGCAGTGGGGAGGCGCAGTTCTTC.

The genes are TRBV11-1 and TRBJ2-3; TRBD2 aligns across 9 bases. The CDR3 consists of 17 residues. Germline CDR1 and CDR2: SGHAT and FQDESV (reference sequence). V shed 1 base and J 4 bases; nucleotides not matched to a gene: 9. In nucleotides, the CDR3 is TGTGCCAGCAGCTTAGGGACGGCGGGAGGGTTTGCAGATACGCAGTATTTT. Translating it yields CASSLGTAGGFADTQYF.

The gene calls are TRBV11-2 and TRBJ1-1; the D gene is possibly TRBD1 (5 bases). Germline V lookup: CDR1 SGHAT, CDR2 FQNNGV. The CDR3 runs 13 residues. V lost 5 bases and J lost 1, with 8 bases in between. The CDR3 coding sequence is TGTGCCAGCAGCGGGGCCGGGAACACTGAAGCTTTCTTT. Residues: CASSGAGNTEAFF.

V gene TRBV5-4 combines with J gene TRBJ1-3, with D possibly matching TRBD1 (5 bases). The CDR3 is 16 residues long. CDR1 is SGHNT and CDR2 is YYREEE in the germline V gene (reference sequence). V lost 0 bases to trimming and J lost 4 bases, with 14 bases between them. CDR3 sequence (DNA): TGTGCCAGCAGCTTGGAGCAGGGAGGGGAAGGAAACACCATATATTTT. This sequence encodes CASSLEQGGEGNTIYF.

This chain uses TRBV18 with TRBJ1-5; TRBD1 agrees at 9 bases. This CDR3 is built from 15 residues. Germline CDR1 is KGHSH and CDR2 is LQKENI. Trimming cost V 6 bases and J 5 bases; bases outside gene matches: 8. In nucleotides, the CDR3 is TGTGCCAGCTCCGACAGGACAGGGGCAGATCAGCCCCAGCATTTT. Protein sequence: CASSDRTGADQPQHF.

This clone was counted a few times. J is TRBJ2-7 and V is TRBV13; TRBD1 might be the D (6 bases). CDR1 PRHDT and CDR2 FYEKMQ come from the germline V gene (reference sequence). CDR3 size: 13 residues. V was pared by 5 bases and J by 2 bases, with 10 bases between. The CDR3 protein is CASSLDSAYEQYF. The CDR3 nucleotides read TGTGCCAGCAGCCTGGACAGCGCCTACGAGCAGTACTTC.

The CDR3 reads CASSLSLVAEQFF. The CDR3, as DNA: TGTGCCAGTAGTCTCTCTCTAGTGGCTGAGCAGTTCTTC. This chain connects TRBV19 to TRBJ2-1; D uncertain. Germline V gene lookup returns CDR1 LNHDA and CDR2 SQIVND (reference sequence). The germline V and J ends were trimmed by 5 bases and 9 bases, with 14 bases remaining between them. CDR3 length equals 13 residues.

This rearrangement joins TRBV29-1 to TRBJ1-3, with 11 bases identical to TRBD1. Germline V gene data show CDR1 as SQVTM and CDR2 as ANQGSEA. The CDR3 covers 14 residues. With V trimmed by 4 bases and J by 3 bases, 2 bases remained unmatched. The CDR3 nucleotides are TGCAGCGTTGGGGACAGGGGGGGTGGAAACACCATATATTTT. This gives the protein CSVGDRGGGNTIYF.

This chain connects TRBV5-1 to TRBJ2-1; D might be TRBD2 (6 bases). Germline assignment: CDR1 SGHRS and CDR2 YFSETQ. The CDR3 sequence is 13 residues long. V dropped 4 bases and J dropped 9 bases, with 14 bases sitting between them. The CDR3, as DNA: TGCGCCAGCAGCCCGGAGCAGGGAGGTGAGCAGTTCTTC. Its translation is CASSPEQGGEQFF.

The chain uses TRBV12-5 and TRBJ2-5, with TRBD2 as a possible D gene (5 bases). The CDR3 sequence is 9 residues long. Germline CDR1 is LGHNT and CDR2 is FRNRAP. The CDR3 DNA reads TGTCCGGGACAAGAGACCCAGTACTTC. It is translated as CPGQETQYF.

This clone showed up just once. The DNA of the CDR3 is TGCGCCAGCAGCTTGGACAGGGGGCCTGGTACGCAGTATTTT. Translation: CASSLDRGPGTQYF. The V and J genes are TRBV5-1 and TRBJ2-3; 9 nucleotides match TRBD1. This CDR3 spans 14 amino acids. CDR1 and CDR2 from the germline V gene are SGHRS and YFSETQ. Trimming took 0 bases from V and 8 from J; bases not matched to a gene: 4.

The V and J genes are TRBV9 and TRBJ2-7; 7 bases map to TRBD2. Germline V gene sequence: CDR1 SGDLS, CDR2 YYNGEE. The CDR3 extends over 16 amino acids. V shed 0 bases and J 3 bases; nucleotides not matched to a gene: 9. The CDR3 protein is CASSVGGSASLYEQYF. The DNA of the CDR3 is TGTGCCAGCAGCGTAGGCGGGAGCGCCTCACTCTACGAGCAGTACTTC.

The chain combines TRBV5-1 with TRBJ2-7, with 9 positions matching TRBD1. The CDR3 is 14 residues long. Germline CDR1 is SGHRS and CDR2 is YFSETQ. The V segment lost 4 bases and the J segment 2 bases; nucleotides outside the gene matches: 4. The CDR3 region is CASSRQGETYEQYF. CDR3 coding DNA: TGCGCCAGCAGCAGACAGGGGGAAACCTACGAGCAGTACTTC.

The CDR3 DNA is TGTGCCAGCAGCCCACCCTTGCGGCAGGGGCCCTACGAGCAGTACTTC. Protein: CASSPPLRQGPYEQYF. This chain connects TRBV7-8 to TRBJ2-7; D is perhaps TRBD1 (6 bases). V lost 5 bases, J lost 2 bases, and 19 bases lay in between. The CDR3 totals 16 residues. Germline V gene lookup returns CDR1 SGHVS and CDR2 FQNEAQ.